The 25 T cell receptor beta chains below come from one sample, sequenced in a study of blood T cell repertoires in COVID-19. Assay used: immunoSEQ multiplex PCR; TCRdb lists only in-frame clones, some missing. The data show roughly 250,000 clones, around 90% seen once. The sequencing sample was made of peripheral blood. All receptors come from a man under 40 with COVID-19, enrolled during active disease.

V is TRBV6-2 or TRBV6-3 and J is TRBJ1-6, with D tentatively TRBD1 (6 bases). Trimming removed 5 bases at V and 13 bases at J, with 15 bases between. The CDR3 length is 13 residues. Germline-derived CDR1 and CDR2 are MNHEY and SVGEGT. CDR3 in amino acids: CASSQAKGDPLHF. CDR3 nucleotide sequence: TGTGCCAGCAGTCAGGCCAAGGGGGATCCCCTCCACTTT.

V is TRBV19 and J is TRBJ2-4; no reliable D call. Looked up from germline, CDR1 is LNHDA and CDR2 is SQIVND (reference sequence). The CDR3 is 18 amino acids. V gave up 0 bases and J gave up 0 bases, with 15 bases separating them. CDR3 protein: CASSIDLAVELAKNIQYF. CDR3 nucleotides: TGTGCCAGTAGTATAGATCTTGCGGTCGAGCTAGCCAAAAACATTCAGTACTTC. The full variable domain, its missing parts supplied by reference TRBV19 and TRBJ2-4, is DGGITQSPKYLFRKEGQNVTLSCEQNLNHDAMYWYRQDPGQGLRLIYYSQIVNDFQKGDIAEGYSVSREKKESFPLTVTSAQKNPTAFYLCASSIDLAVELAKNIQYFGAGTRLSVL.

This chain uses TRBV19 with TRBJ2-7, with 8 bases fitting TRBD1. The CDR3 contains 15 residues. Germline V gene sequence: CDR1 LNHDA, CDR2 SQIVND (reference sequence). V shed 4 bases and J 0 bases; nucleotides not matched to a gene: 5. The CDR3 DNA reads as TGTGCCAGTAGTAAGGGACAGGTTCCCTCCTACGAGCAGTACTTC. This codes for CASSKGQVPSYEQYF.

V is TRBV21-1 and J is TRBJ2-1; the D call of TRBD1 is as the table states it, not checked on the DNA. TRBV21-1 is a known pseudogene. The CDR3 is 16 residues long. The CDR3 nucleotides are TGTGCCAGCAGCAAATCTGGGGACAGGGGCTACAATGAGCAGTTCTTC. This encodes CASSKSGDRGYNEQFF.

On this clone itself: Sequence at one end of the junction differs from germline and may be a read error. CDR3 loop: CASRLAGTANYSYEQYF. DNA for the CDR3: TGTGCCAGCAGATTGGCCGGGACAGCAAATTACTCCTACGAGCAGTACTTC. This chain uses TRBV5-6 with TRBJ2-7; TRBD1 agrees at 7 bases. CDR1 is SGHDT and CDR2 is YYEEEE in the germline V gene. The CDR3 is 17 amino acids.

The chain carries TRBV19 and TRBJ2-7, with unresolved D. Germline CDR1 LNHDA, CDR2 SQIVND (reference sequence). The CDR3 sequence is 14 residues long. Trimming took off 3 bases at V and 0 bases at J, with 9 bases between the two ends. In DNA, the CDR3 is TGTGCCAGTAGTATTAACCTGCGCTCCTACGAGCAGTACTTC. This codes for CASSINLRSYEQYF.

This clone has only one observation. This sequence joins TRBV3-1 (or the pseudogene TRBV3-2) and TRBJ2-5; TRBD2 matches at 8 bases. The CDR3 covers 13 residues. V lost 7 bases to trimming and J lost 4 bases; unmatched junction nucleotides: 5. Germline CDR1 reads LGHDT; CDR2 reads YNNKEL (reference sequence). As DNA, the CDR3 is TGTGCCAGCACGGGGGGGGCCCTAGAGACCCAGTACTTC. Translating gives CASTGGALETQYF.

The CDR3 DNA follows: TGTGCCAGTAGTACCTCGGACAGATACACAGATACGCAGTATTTT. It codes for CASSTSDRYTDTQYF. This chain uses TRBV19 with TRBJ2-3; TRBD1 might be the D (6 bases). The CDR3 runs 15 residues. Germline V CDR1 and CDR2: LNHDA, SQIVND (reference sequence). V gave up 4 bases and J gave up 2 bases, with 13 bases separating them.

The chain carries TRBV27 and TRBJ2-7, with TRBD2 identical over 7 bases. The trim removed 6 bases at V and 5 bases at J, leaving 10 bases unmatched. Germline CDR1 MNHEY, CDR2 SMNVEV (reference sequence). The CDR3 runs to 14 residues. CDR3 DNA sequence: TGTGCCAGCAGCGAGACGAGACTAGCAAACGAGCAGTACTTC. Residues: CASSETRLANEQYF.

In its sample, this clone was seen once. The V gene is TRBV7-2, the J gene TRBJ2-7, with 10 bases lining up with TRBD1. The CDR3 is made up of 17 amino acids. Germline V gene data show CDR1 as SGHTA and CDR2 as FQGNSA. With 2 bases clipped from V and 7 bases from J, the junction kept 14 bases outside the gene matches. The CDR3 loop reads CASSLRPLTGGVGEQYF. The CDR3 coding sequence is TGTGCCAGCAGCTTACGGCCTCTGACAGGGGGCGTTGGGGAGCAGTACTTC.

This sequence joins TRBV28 and TRBJ1-2; no reliable D call. V was trimmed by 1 base and J by 0 bases, leaving 9 bases between them. The V gene's germline CDR1 is MDHEN and CDR2 SYDVKM. This CDR3 region has 15 residues. The CDR3 reads CASSLLVRSNYGYTF. The CDR3 nucleotides are TGTGCCAGCAGTTTATTGGTCAGGTCTAACTATGGCTACACCTTC.

The V call is TRBV19, the J call TRBJ2-2; D gene uncertain. This CDR3 has 17 amino acids. Trimming removed 2 bases from V and 4 bases from J, with 17 bases in between. The germline V gene has CDR1 LNHDA and CDR2 SQIVND (reference sequence). Here the CDR3 reads CASSISSSSVFTGELFF. CDR3 sequence (DNA): TGTGCCAGTAGTATAAGTTCTTCATCGGTGTTCACCGGGGAGCTGTTTTTT.

The chain recombines TRBV6-5 with TRBJ1-2; unclear D gene. There are 14 residues in the CDR3. The V end lost 2 bases, the J end lost 5 bases, and 12 bases lay between the germline ends. The germline V gene encodes CDR1 MNHEY and CDR2 SVGAGI. The CDR3 reads CASSYGIREYGYTF. CDR3 DNA: TGTGCCAGCAGTTACGGCATTCGGGAATATGGCTACACCTTC.

The chain's CDR3 is CASKQTGPYEQYF. As DNA, the CDR3 is TGTGCCAGCAAACAGACAGGTCCCTACGAGCAGTACTTC. The chain has TRBV12-3 or TRBV12-4 and TRBJ2-7; TRBD1 might be the D (6 bases). V dropped 7 bases and J dropped 2 bases, with 12 bases sitting between them. CDR3 size: 13 residues.

The chain links TRBV15 to TRBJ1-2, with 7 nucleotides matching TRBD1. CDR1 is LNHNV, CDR2 YYDKDF, per germline (reference sequence). This CDR3 is 15 amino acids long. The V segment lost 6 bases and the J segment 5 bases; nucleotides outside the gene matches: 12. The CDR3 reads CATSPSKGAIYGYTF. In DNA, the CDR3 is TGTGCCACCAGTCCCTCGAAGGGGGCGATTTATGGCTACACCTTC.

The chain joins TRBV18 to TRBJ2-3, with TRBD1 as a possible D gene (5 bases). Germline V gives CDR1 KGHSH, CDR2 LQKENI. There are 13 residues in the CDR3. Trimming pared 0 bases from V and 4 bases from J, leaving 5 bases between. The CDR3 region has the DNA TGTGCCAGCTCACCACCAGGGGCAGATACGCAGTATTTT. Protein product: CASSPPGADTQYF. Filled out from reference TRBV18 and TRBJ2-3, the complete variable domain reads NAGVMQNPRHLVRRRGQEARLRCSPMKGHSHVYWYRQLPEEGLKFMVYLQKENIIDESGMPKERFSAEFPKEGPSILRIQQVVRGDSAAYFCASSPPGADTQYFGPGTRLTVL.

The rearrangement links TRBV19 to TRBJ1-5; D is unclear. V was trimmed by 11 bases and J by 1 base, leaving 9 bases between them. In germline, CDR1 is LNHDA, CDR2 SQIVND (reference sequence). This CDR3 is 12 amino acids long. CDR3 nucleotide sequence: TGTGCCTGCGGGGTCAGCAATCAGCCCCAGCATTTT. It translates to CACGVSNQPQHF.

CDR3 protein: CSVSQGAGSLNTEAFF. The CDR3 nucleotides read TGCAGCGTCTCACAGGGGGCGGGGTCTCTCAACACTGAAGCTTTCTTT. This chain links TRBV29-1 with TRBJ1-1, with TRBD1 matching over 9 bases. The CDR3 totals 16 residues. From germline, CDR1 is SQVTM and CDR2 ANQGSEA. V lost 6 bases and J lost 2; bases outside the gene matches: 13.

The rearrangement uses TRBV9 and TRBJ2-1, with a possible D match to TRBD2 (6 bases). This CDR3 spans 15 amino acids. CDR1 SGDLS and CDR2 YYNGEE come from the germline V gene. Trimming left V 1 base short and J 0 bases short, with 8 bases between. The CDR3 protein is CASSVLGGSYNEQFF. The CDR3 DNA follows: TGTGCCAGCAGCGTACTCGGGGGCTCCTACAATGAGCAGTTCTTC.

The chain combines TRBV5-6 with TRBJ1-1; weak D call: TRBD1 (6 bases). The CDR3 sequence is 12 residues long. Germline V gives CDR1 SGHDT, CDR2 YYEEEE. Trimming cost V 2 bases and J 8 bases, with 10 bases left between them. The DNA of the CDR3 is TGTGCCAGCAGCTTTAGCACAGGGGAAGCTTTCTTT. It codes for CASSFSTGEAFF.

This sequence joins TRBV10-2 and TRBJ1-1, with 9 nucleotides matching TRBD1. Germline V CDR1 and CDR2: WSHSY, SAAADI. The CDR3 loop spans 14 amino acids. V lost 6 bases to trimming and J lost 6 bases; unmatched junction nucleotides: 8. As DNA, the CDR3 is TGCGCCAGCAGGCCGGACAGGGGTTTAGCTGAAGCTTTCTTT. It yields the protein CASRPDRGLAEAFF.

J is TRBJ1-1 and V is TRBV10-3; 8 nucleotides agree with TRBD1. There are 17 residues in the CDR3. V was clipped by 2 bases and J by 1 base; unmatched bases: 9. Germline CDR1 and CDR2: ENHRY and SYGVKD. DNA for the CDR3: TGTGCCATCAGTGAGCCGCGGGGGACAGGAAAGAACACTGAAGCTTTCTTT. Protein product: CAISEPRGTGKNTEAFF.

The J gene is TRBJ1-1, the V gene TRBV11-2; D is ambiguous. The germline V gene has CDR1 SGHAT and CDR2 FQNNGV. The CDR3 is 13 amino acids. Deletions cut 3 bases from V and 4 bases from J, with 9 bases between. CDR3 nucleotide sequence: TGTGCCAGCAGCTTCGGGGAGATCACTGAAGCTTTCTTT. This sequence encodes CASSFGEITEAFF.

The V call is TRBV28, the J call TRBJ2-2; D is perhaps TRBD2 (5 bases). Trimming took off 1 base at V and 6 bases at J, with 15 bases between the two ends. Germline CDR1 MDHEN, CDR2 SYDVKM. The CDR3 is made up of 16 amino acids. The CDR3 DNA sequence: TGTGCCAGCAGTTTATCCGGGGATGACTCGGCCGGGGAGCTGTTTTTT. Translation gives CASSLSGDDSAGELFF.

The CDR3 region is CAWSVLRVNYGYTF. The CDR3 nucleotides read TGTGCCTGGAGTGTATTGAGGGTAAACTATGGCTACACCTTC. The rearrangement links TRBV30 to TRBJ1-2; no clear D. The CDR3 is 14 residues long. The germline V gene has CDR1 GTSNPN and CDR2 SVGIG (reference sequence). Deletions cut 0 bases from V and 2 bases from J, with 10 bases between.